This is a list of T cell receptor beta chains from one sample in a study of blood T cells in healthy people across ages. MiXCR was run by TCRdb on the 5' RACE reads, yielding one entry per CDR3 protein. The sample has roughly 500,000 distinct CDR3 sequences; 24% are singletons. The sample also formed part of further work on T cells of mothers and their children.

The sample consisted of blood. Receptor source: a boy aged 5-17 years in good health. The CDR3 runs from the conserved cysteine through the conserved F or W. Fields, in order: V gene, CDR3 length, J gene, CDR3 protein.

V: TRBV9; length: 14; J: TRBJ1-2; CDR3: CASSVTDRNSGYTF
V: TRBV6-6; length: 13; J: TRBJ2-7; CDR3: CASSYDRAYEQYF
V: TRBV27; length: 14; J: .; CDR3: CASSPNRGGYEQYF
V: TRBV7-2; length: 15; J: TRBJ1-1; CDR3: CASSWGPGQSSEAFF
V: TRBV15; length: 16; J: TRBJ2-1; CDR3: CATSRLAGAAYNEQFF
V: TRBV25-1; length: 15; J: .; CDR3: CASSSPRQGRDEQYF
V: TRBV7-2; length: 14; J: TRBJ1-2; CDR3: CASSLVGGIYGYTF
V: TRBV20-1; length: 17; J: TRBJ2-3; CDR3: CSARDSGLAGQSATQYF
V: TRBV12-3/TRBV12-4; length: 14; J: TRBJ1-1; CDR3: CASSLIGGRTEAFF
V: TRBV4-3; length: 17; J: TRBJ2-1; CDR3: CASSPSSGQGSYNEQFF
V: TRBV6-6; length: 12; J: TRBJ2-3; CDR3: CASNPRGDTQYF
V: TRBV11-2; length: 13; J: TRBJ2-1; CDR3: CASSLGVANEQFF
V: TRBV7-2; length: 14; J: TRBJ2-7; CDR3: CASSSRTIPGKQYF
V: TRBV2; length: 14; J: TRBJ2-5; CDR3: CASLLGGYAETQYF
V: TRBV28; length: 14; J: TRBJ2-3; CDR3: CASSFGGLVYTQYF
V: TRBV5-4; length: 13; J: .; CDR3: CASSPGPGDEQFF
V: TRBV29-1; length: 11; J: TRBJ2-1; CDR3: CSVAIYNEQFF
V: TRBV7-2; length: 14; J: TRBJ1-5; CDR3: CASSYSQGAQPQHF
V: TRBV24-1; length: 12; J: TRBJ2-2; CDR3: CATSGTAGELFF
V: TRBV6-5; length: 15; J: TRBJ2-1; CDR3: CASSSGTGVYNEQFF
V: TRBV27; length: 16; J: TRBJ1-2; CDR3: CASSFSPRGDNYGYTF